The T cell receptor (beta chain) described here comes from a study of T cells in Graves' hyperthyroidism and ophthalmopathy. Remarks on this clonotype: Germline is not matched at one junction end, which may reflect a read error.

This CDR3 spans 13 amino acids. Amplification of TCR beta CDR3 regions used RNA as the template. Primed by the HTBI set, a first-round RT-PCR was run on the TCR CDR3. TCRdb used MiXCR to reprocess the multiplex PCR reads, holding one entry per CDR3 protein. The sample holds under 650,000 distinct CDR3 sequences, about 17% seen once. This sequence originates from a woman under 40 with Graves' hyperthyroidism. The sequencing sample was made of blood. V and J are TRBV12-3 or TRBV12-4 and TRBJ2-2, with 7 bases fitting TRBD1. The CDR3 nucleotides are TGTGCCAGCACCAGGGGGAACACCGGGAAGCTGTTTTTT. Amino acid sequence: CASTRGNTGKLFF.